The table lists the clone carrying this T cell receptor (beta chain) with a count of one. The CDR3 is 14 amino acids. Treatment: 15 to 20 received Ad26.COV2.S at low or high dose, single or two shots; roughly 5 received placebo; per-sample allocation not given. Following the first vaccine or placebo injection, samples were taken on day 63. The donor's status was that of an adult aged 18-55 years in Boston. This specimen belongs to a study of Ad26.COV2.S vaccination and SARS-CoV-2 variants. Generated by immunoSEQ multiplex PCR, the TCRdb table keeps only in-frame clones and is missing some. The sample lists 350,000 to 450,000 clones, 70% to 90% occurring once.

The input for sequencing was peripheral blood, taken in a trial of Ad26.COV2.S vaccine versus placebo. The chain combines TRBV21-1 with TRBJ2-7. TRBV21-1 is described as a pseudogene. The receptor was derived from a person between 18 and 59 years old who received the Ad26.COV2.S COVID-19 vaccine or a placebo. CDR3: CASSKVRTHYEQYF. The CDR3 bases are TGTGCCAGCAGCAAAGTGAGGACGCACTACGAGCAGTACTTC.